The clone carrying this TCR beta chain was detected many times. The data stem from a study of T cells after yellow fever vaccination. The study's findings and limits: FACS-sorted repertoires could contain abundant clonotypes contaminating from the bulk population. Just a small share of clonotypes turned up in the CD4 compartment as well as the CD8 compartment.

It was through 5'RACE template switching that TCR cDNA was made, with a universal primer site and UMIs added. A single record per CDR3 protein comes from TCRdb applying MiXCR to the 5' RACE reads. The data show over 65,000 distinct CDR3 sequences, roughly 15% seen once. The specimen was CD8+ T cells not binding an NS4B(214-222) dextramer, sorted from PBMCs, collected roughly 20 days after the first yellow fever vaccination. The clonotype was recovered from a man aged 18 to 35 who received the YFV17D yellow fever vaccine.

CDR3 sequence (DNA): TGTGCCACCAGTGATTTGCCTGGGACAAGTAGCACAGATACGCAGTATTTT. Translated: CATSDLPGTSSTDTQYF. This chain uses TRBV24-1 with TRBJ2-3; maybe TRBD1 (6 bases). This CDR3 has 17 residues. Between the trimmed V and J ends, which lost 0 bases and 0 bases, there was a span of 12 bases. Germline-derived CDR1 and CDR2 are KGHDR and SFDVKD.